Detailed here is one T cell receptor beta chain. In this CDR3 the conserved last residue, phenylalanine or tryptophan, is missing, so a read error is likely. The limits of the CDR3 on the DNA are not certain, so only TCRdb's listed CDR3 is given. Unsorted whole blood yielded blood RNA, and germline DNA was extracted as well. The CDR3 is 12 amino acids in total, end residues counted. Germline V CDR1 and CDR2: SGHNT, YENEEA. This entry belongs to a study of tumor-infiltrating lymphocytes in primary liver carcinoma. cDNA specific to TCR beta was made from 500 to 650 ng of total RNA, with a constant-region primer employed for priming. The TCR beta library was amplified through three nested multiplex PCR rounds in a modified ARM-PCR procedure. TRBV1-TRBV30 forward and Cbeta reverse primers drove the first two roughly 10-cycle rounds. From the multiplex PCR reads, TCRdb called clonotypes with MiXCR, one entry per CDR3 protein. The sample lists fewer than 350,000 distinct CDR3 sequences, 65% seen once, with roughly 9% in the top ten.

The clonotype was recovered from a middle-aged man with primary liver carcinoma and hepatitis B virus infection. The chain couples TRBV11-3 to TRBJ2-2. Sequences were obtained from peripheral blood. The CDR3 reads CASSLTTGELFL.